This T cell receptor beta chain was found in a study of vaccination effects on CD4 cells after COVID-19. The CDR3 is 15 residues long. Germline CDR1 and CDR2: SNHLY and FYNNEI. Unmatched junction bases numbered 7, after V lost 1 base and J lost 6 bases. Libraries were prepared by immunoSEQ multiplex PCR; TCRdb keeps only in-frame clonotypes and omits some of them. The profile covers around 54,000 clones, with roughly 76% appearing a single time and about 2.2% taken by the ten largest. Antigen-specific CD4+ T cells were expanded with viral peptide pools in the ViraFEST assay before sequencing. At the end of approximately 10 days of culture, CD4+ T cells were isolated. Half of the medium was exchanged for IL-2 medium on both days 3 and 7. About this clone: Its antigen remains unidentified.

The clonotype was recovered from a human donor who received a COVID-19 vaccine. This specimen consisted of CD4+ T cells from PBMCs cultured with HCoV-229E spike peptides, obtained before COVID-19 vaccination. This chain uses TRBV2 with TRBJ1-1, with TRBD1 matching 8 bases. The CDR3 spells CASSEGQGAWAEAFF. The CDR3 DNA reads TGTGCCAGCAGTGAAGGTCAGGGGGCTTGGGCTGAAGCTTTCTTT.